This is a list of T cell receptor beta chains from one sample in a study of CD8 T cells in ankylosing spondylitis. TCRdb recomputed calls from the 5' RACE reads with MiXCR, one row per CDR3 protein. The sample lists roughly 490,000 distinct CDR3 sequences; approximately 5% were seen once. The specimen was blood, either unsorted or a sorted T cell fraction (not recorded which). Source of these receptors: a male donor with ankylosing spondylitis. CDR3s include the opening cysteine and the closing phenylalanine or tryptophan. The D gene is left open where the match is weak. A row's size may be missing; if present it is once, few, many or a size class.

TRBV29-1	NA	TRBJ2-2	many	CSVEDASGELFF	TGCAGCGTTGAAGATGCTTCGGGGGAGCTGTTTTTT
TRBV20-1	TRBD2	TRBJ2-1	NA	CSALTLWTSGTNNEQFF	TGCAGTGCCCTTACTCTATGGACTAGCGGTACTAACAATGAGCAGTTCTTC
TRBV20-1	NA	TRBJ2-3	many	CSAVRLDFTDTQYF	TGCAGTGCTGTTCGACTGGACTTCACAGATACGCAGTATTTT
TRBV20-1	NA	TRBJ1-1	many	CSARDLGGKNTEAFF	TGCAGTGCTAGAGACCTGGGAGGGAAGAACACTGAAGCTTTCTTT
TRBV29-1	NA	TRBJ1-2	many	CSVEDPQKFHYGYTF	TGCAGCGTTGAAGATCCTCAGAAATTCCACTATGGCTACACCTTC
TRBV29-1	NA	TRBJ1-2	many	CSVVGKSGYTF	TGCAGCGTTGTAGGGAAGTCTGGCTACACCTTC
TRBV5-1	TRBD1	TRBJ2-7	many	CASSVRGPTYEQYF	TGCGCCAGCAGCGTCAGGGGGCCGACCTACGAGCAGTACTTC
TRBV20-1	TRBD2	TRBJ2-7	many	CSAGLAGRYEQYF	TGCAGTGCTGGCTTAGCGGGACGATACGAGCAGTACTTC
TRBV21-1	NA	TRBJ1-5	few	CASLGRDRGLMSNQPQHF	TGTGCCAGCCTAGGGCGGGACAGGGGGCTCATGAGCAATCAGCCCCAGCATTTT
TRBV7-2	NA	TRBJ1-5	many	CASSSDSGQPQHF	TGTGCCAGCAGCTCGGACAGTGGCCAGCCCCAGCATTTT
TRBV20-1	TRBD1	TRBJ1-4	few	CSASPGQGEKLFF	TGCAGTGCTAGCCCCGGACAGGGCGAAAAACTGTTTTTT
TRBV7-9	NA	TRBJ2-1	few	CASSLGPGLHNEQFF	TGTGCCAGCAGCTTGGGCCCGGGACTCCACAATGAGCAGTTCTTC
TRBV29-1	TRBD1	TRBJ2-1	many	CSGDRVGNEQFF	TGCAGCGGTGACAGGGTTGGCAATGAGCAGTTCTTC
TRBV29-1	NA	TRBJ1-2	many	CSVGTDRNYGYTF	TGCAGCGTTGGGACAGACCGTAACTATGGCTACACCTTC
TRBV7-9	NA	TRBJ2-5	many	CASSTPMETQYF	TGTGCCAGCAGCACACCCATGGAGACCCAGTACTTC
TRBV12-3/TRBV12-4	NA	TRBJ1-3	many	CASSLRGFGNTIYF	TGTGCCAGCAGTTTGAGGGGATTCGGAAACACCATATATTTT
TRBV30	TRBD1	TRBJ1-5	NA	CAWSRTGGNQPQHF	TGTGCCTGGAGCAGGACAGGGGGCAATCAGCCCCAGCATTTT
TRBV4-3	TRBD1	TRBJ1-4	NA	CASSPDRASNEKLFF	TGCGCCAGCAGCCCGGACAGGGCCTCGAATGAAAAACTGTTTTTT
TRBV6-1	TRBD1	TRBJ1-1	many	CASIGQGARTEAFF	TGTGCCAGCATAGGACAGGGGGCGAGGACTGAAGCTTTCTTT
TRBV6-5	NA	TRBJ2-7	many	CASRGWGSEQYF	TGTGCCAGCCGGGGATGGGGGAGCGAGCAGTACTTC
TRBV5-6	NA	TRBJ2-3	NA	CASSFTETNPF	TGTGCCAGCAGCTTCACTGAGACTAACCCTTTT
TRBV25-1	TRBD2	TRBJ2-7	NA	CASSRGLAGGERSYEQYF	TGTGCCAGCAGCCGGGGACTAGCGGGAGGAGAAAGGTCCTACGAGCAGTACTTC
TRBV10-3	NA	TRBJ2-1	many	CAISETHSGLAYNEQFF	TGTGCCATCAGTGAGACTCATAGCGGATTAGCCTACAATGAGCAGTTCTTC
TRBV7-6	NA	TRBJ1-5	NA	CASSLEGRGSNQPQHF	TGTGCCAGCAGCTTAGAGGGACGGGGCAGCAATCAGCCCCAGCATTTT
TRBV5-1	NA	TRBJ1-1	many	CASSLGQDNTEAFF	TGCGCCAGCAGCTTGGGGCAGGATAACACTGAAGCTTTCTTT
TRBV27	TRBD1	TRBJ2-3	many	CASSLSGTELTQYF	TGTGCCAGCAGTTTATCCGGGACAGAACTAACGCAGTATTTT
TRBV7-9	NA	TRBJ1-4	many	CASSSRRGPDEKLFF	TGTGCCAGCAGCTCCCGCCGGGGTCCAGATGAAAAACTGTTTTTT
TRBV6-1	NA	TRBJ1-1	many	CASRPGNPSKRAFF	TGTGCCAGCAGGCCCGGGAACCCTTCGAAACGCGCTTTCTTT
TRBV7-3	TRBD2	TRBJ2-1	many	CASSPFGGGARNEQFF	TGTGCCAGCAGCCCCTTCGGCGGGGGGGCGCGGAATGAGCAGTTCTTC
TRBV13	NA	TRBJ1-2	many	CASSSRGGHGYTF	TGTGCCAGCAGCTCTAGGGGAGGGCATGGCTACACCTTC
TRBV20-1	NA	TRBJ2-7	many	CSAFDIQSYEQYF	TGCAGTGCTTTTGACATTCAGTCCTACGAGCAGTACTTC
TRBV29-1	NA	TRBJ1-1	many	CSVVVAGPEAFF	TGCAGCGTTGTAGTCGCGGGGCCCGAAGCTTTCTTT
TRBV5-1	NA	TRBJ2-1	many	CASSSFRGGSNEQFF	TGCGCCAGCAGCTCTTTTAGAGGGGGGTCCAATGAGCAGTTCTTC
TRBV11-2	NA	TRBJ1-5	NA	CASSSGGQRSNQPQHF	TGTGCCAGCAGCTCTGGGGGACAAAGAAGCAATCAGCCCCAGCATTTT
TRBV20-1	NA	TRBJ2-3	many	CSANPGDDDTQYF	TGCAGTGCTAACCCAGGGGATGACGATACGCAGTATTTT
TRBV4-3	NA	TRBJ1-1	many	CASSREVRQESTEAFF	TGCGCCAGCAGCCGAGAGGTCCGACAGGAAAGCACTGAAGCTTTCTTT
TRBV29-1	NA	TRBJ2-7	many	CSVGPRRGAEQYF	TGCAGCGTTGGTCCCAGGAGGGGCGCCGAGCAGTACTTC
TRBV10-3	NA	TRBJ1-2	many	CAAISGRSRGYGYTF	TGTGCCGCCATCAGTGGACGTAGCAGGGGCTATGGCTACACCTTC
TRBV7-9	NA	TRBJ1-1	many	CASSLGAGTEAFF	TGTGCCAGCAGTCTGGGGGCCGGCACTGAAGCTTTCTTT
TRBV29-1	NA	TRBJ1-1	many	CSVEVQKNTEAFF	TGCAGCGTTGAAGTCCAGAAGAACACTGAAGCTTTCTTT
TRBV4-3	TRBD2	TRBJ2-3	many	CASSQSTGGGASTDTQYF	TGCGCCAGCAGCCAATCCACTGGCGGGGGGGCTAGCACAGATACGCAGTATTTT
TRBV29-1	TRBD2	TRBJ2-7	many	CSVAGLAGEDGYEQYF	TGCAGCGTCGCTGGACTAGCGGGAGAGGACGGTTACGAGCAGTACTTC
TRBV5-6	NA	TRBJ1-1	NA	CASSSEGDRSRAFF	TGTGCCAGCAGCTCTGAAGGAGACAGGTCCCGGGCTTTCTTT
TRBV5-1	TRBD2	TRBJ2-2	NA	CASSTRTGREAGELFF	TGCGCCAGCAGCACCCGTACTGGGCGGGAGGCCGGGGAGCTGTTTTTT
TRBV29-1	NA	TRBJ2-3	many	CSHTGRFRSTDTQYF	TGCAGCCATACAGGAAGGTTCAGGAGCACAGATACGCAGTATTTT
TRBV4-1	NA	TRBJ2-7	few	CASSQNLLHSYEQYF	TGCGCCAGCAGCCAAAATCTACTACATTCCTACGAGCAGTACTTC
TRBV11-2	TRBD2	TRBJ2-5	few	CASSFGRTSGGYQETQYF	TGTGCCAGCAGCTTCGGCCGCACTAGCGGGGGGTACCAAGAGACCCAGTACTTC
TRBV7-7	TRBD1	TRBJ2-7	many	CASSTWTGVEDEQYF	TGTGCTAGCAGCACGTGGACAGGGGTGGAAGACGAGCAGTACTTC
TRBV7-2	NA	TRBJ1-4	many	CASSPTLGVNEKLFF	TGTGCCAGCAGCCCAACTTTGGGGGTTAATGAAAAACTGTTTTTT
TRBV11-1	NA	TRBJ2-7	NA	CASSLGDPRRGYEQYF	TGTGCCAGCAGCTTAGGAGACCCCCGCCGGGGCTACGAGCAGTACTTC
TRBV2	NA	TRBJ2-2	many	CASYRPNTGELFF	TGTGCCAGCTATAGGCCGAACACCGGGGAGCTGTTTTTT
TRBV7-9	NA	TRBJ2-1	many	CASSPGVWDNEQFF	TGTGCCAGCAGCCCAGGGGTATGGGACAATGAGCAGTTCTTC
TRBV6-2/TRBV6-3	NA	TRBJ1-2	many	CASRDSGMDYGYTF	TGTGCCAGCAGGGATTCCGGAATGGACTATGGCTACACCTTC
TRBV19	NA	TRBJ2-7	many	CASSVRRKDEQYF	TGTGCCAGTAGTGTCAGGCGGAAAGACGAGCAGTACTTC
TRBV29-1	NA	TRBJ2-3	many	CSGRLGVGPLSTDTQYF	TGCAGCGGAAGACTGGGAGTGGGACCGCTTAGCACAGATACGCAGTATTTT